Below are 18 T cell receptor beta chains sequenced from a single sample in a study of identical twins. TCRdb passed the 5' RACE reads through MiXCR, listing each CDR3 protein once. Of roughly 490,000 distinct CDR3 sequences listed, approximately 14% were seen once; the top ten hold around 0.98%. The same data also went into a second study, on yellow fever vaccine responses in identical twins.

Sequencing was done on a sample of CD4+ T cells sorted from blood. The receptors were gathered from a woman under 30 in good health.

V is TRBV2 and J is TRBJ2-7; D gene uncertain. CDR1 is SNHLY, CDR2 FYNNEI, per germline. The CDR3 length is 15 residues. The V end lost 2 bases, the J end lost 0 bases, and 11 bases lay between the germline ends. This chain's CDR3 is CASSELGGFSYEQYF. Written as DNA, the CDR3 is TGTGCCAGCAGTGAATTGGGCGGTTTCTCCTACGAGCAGTACTTC.

This clonotype showed up many times. V is TRBV9 and J is TRBJ2-5; D gene ambiguous. Trimming shortened V by 10 bases and J by 4 bases, and 17 bases separated the two germline ends. Germline CDR1 is SGDLS and CDR2 is YYNGEE. The CDR3 consists of 13 residues. CDR3 nucleotide sequence: TGTGCCTCCACGGTAGGGATAGGAGAGACCCAGTACTTC. Residues: CASTVGIGETQYF.

This clonotype was seen ten or more times. The rearrangement uses TRBV3-1 and TRBJ1-1, with D unclear. The CDR3 is 16 amino acids. Trimming removed 0 bases from V and 0 bases from J, with 11 bases in between. Germline lookup yields CDR1 LGHDT and CDR2 YNNKEL (reference sequence). The CDR3 here is CASSQDGLGMNTEAFF. Here the CDR3 DNA reads TGTGCCAGCAGCCAAGATGGCCTAGGAATGAACACTGAAGCTTTCTTT.

V and J are TRBV6-5 and TRBJ2-7; 7 bases line up with TRBD1. Germline trimming cut 0 bases from V and 1 base from J; bases unmatched to any gene: 3. CDR1 is MNHEY, CDR2 SVGAGI, per germline. There are 15 residues in the CDR3. This CDR3 reads CASSYSWDSSYEQYF. The DNA for the CDR3 is TGTGCCAGCAGTTACTCATGGGACAGTTCCTACGAGCAGTACTTC.

This chain connects TRBV7-3 to TRBJ2-2; D may be TRBD1 (5 bases). V shed 11 bases and J shed 2 bases, with 27 bases lying between them. Germline V CDR1 and CDR2: SGHTA, FQGTGA. The CDR3 length is 18 residues. The CDR3 sequence is CACCLPPGQRHNTGELFF. Here the CDR3 DNA reads TGTGCCTGCTGTCTCCCCCCAGGACAAAGGCATAACACCGGGGAGCTGTTTTTT.

At least ten counts were recorded for this clonotype. The chain recombines TRBV20-1 with TRBJ2-3, with 8 bases identical to TRBD2. After removal of 2 bases from V and 4 bases from J, the junction contained 5 bases not matched to a gene. CDR1 and CDR2 from the germline V gene are DFQATT and SNEGSKA (reference sequence). The CDR3 is 14 amino acids. DNA of the CDR3: TGCAGTGCTAGAAGGACTAGCTTGGCAGATACGCAGTATTTT. Protein sequence: CSARRTSLADTQYF.

This clonotype was seen a few times. The chain combines TRBV10-3 with TRBJ2-5; 8 positions match TRBD1. Losses at the gene ends were 9 bases for V and 3 bases for J; bases not matched to a gene: 6. The length of the CDR3 is 13 residues. Germline V gene lookup returns CDR1 ENHRY and CDR2 SYGVKD. CDR3 residues: CAIRQGPEETQYF. CDR3 nucleotide sequence: TGTGCCATAAGACAGGGGCCGGAAGAGACCCAGTACTTC.

The chain has TRBV10-3 and TRBJ2-2; D not resolved. V lost 1 base and J lost 0, with 12 bases in between. In germline, CDR1 is ENHRY, CDR2 SYGVKD. The CDR3 length is 17 residues. The CDR3 spells CAISEFGRVANTGELFF. CDR3 bases: TGTGCCATCAGTGAGTTCGGCAGAGTCGCGAACACCGGGGAGCTGTTTTTT.

This clonotype was seen many times. The DNA of the CDR3 is TGCGCCAGCAGAGAGAGGCTAGCGGGAGACAATGAGCAGTTCTTC. It encodes CASRERLAGDNEQFF. The chain links TRBV5-1 to TRBJ2-1; 10 nucleotides line up with TRBD2. With V trimmed by 5 bases and J by 5 bases, 7 bases remained unmatched. This CDR3 has 15 amino acids. Germline CDR1 SGHRS, CDR2 YFSETQ. Together with reference TRBV5-1 and TRBJ2-1, the CDR3 gives the full variable domain: KAGVTQTPRYLIKTRGQQVTLSCSPISGHRSVSWYQQTPGQGLQFLFEYFSETQRNKGNFPGRFSGRQFSNSRSEMNVSTLELGDSALYLCASRERLAGDNEQFFGPGTRLTVL.

This clonotype was counted a single time. CDR3 in amino acids: CASSKYSGRETSTDTQYF. Written as DNA, the CDR3 is TGTGCCAGCAGCAAATATAGCGGGAGGGAAACTAGCACAGATACGCAGTATTTT. The chain has TRBV21-1 and TRBJ2-3; TRBD2, the table's D call, was not compared with the DNA. TRBV21-1 is marked as a pseudogene. This CDR3 is built from 18 residues.

This clonotype turned up a few times. The chain links TRBV20-1 to TRBJ1-1; D might be TRBD1 (6 bases). The CDR3 length is 12 residues. Germline V lookup: CDR1 DFQATT, CDR2 SNEGSKA (reference sequence). Between the trimmed V and J ends, which lost 7 bases and 4 bases, there was a span of 13 bases. The CDR3 bases are TGCAGTGAGGGGGGCCAGGGCACTGAAGCTTTCTTT. This translates into CSEGGQGTEAFF.

This clonotype was observed a handful of times. The gene calls are TRBV7-2 and TRBJ2-3, with D possibly TRBD1 on 6 matching bases. CDR3 length equals 16 residues. The V end was cut by 4 bases, the J end by 6 bases, with 20 bases between. Germline V lookup: CDR1 SGHTA, CDR2 FQGNSA. The CDR3 here is CASSSTPNRVTDTQYF. In nucleotides, the CDR3 is TGTGCCAGCAGCTCGACTCCTAACAGGGTCACGGATACGCAGTATTTT.

The chain uses TRBV7-8 and TRBJ2-4; D might be TRBD1 (5 bases). Deletions cut 1 base from V and 0 bases from J, with 10 bases between. This CDR3 contains 16 residues. The V gene's germline CDR1 is SGHVS and CDR2 FQNEAQ. The CDR3 bases are TGTGCCAGCAGCTTAGAGGGGATGGTAGCCAAAAACATTCAGTACTTC. Its translation: CASSLEGMVAKNIQYF.

Ten or more counts support this clonotype. V is TRBV4-2 and J is TRBJ2-5, with D perhaps matching TRBD1 (6 bases). CDR3 length equals 15 residues. The V gene lost 0 bases and the J gene lost 7 bases, with 15 bases spanning the gap. CDR1 is LGHNA, CDR2 YNFKEQ, per germline. The CDR3 bases are TGTGCCAGCAGCCAAGATGGTCAGGGGCGCGTGACCCAGTACTTC. Its translation is CASSQDGQGRVTQYF.

This clonotype was picked up a small number of times. The V gene is TRBV7-9, the J gene TRBJ2-1; the match to TRBD2 covers 7 bases. From germline, CDR1 is SEHNR and CDR2 FQNEAQ (reference sequence). Germline trimming cut 6 bases from V and 4 bases from J; bases unmatched to any gene: 12. The CDR3 runs to 16 residues. CDR3 loop: CASSPAGAGGYNEQFF. DNA for the CDR3: TGTGCCAGCAGTCCGGCGGGAGCGGGTGGTTACAATGAGCAGTTCTTC.

The gene calls are TRBV29-1 and TRBJ2-5; D is unresolved. Trimming cost V 3 bases and J 7 bases, with 15 bases left between them. The germline V gene encodes CDR1 SQVTM and CDR2 ANQGSEA. This CDR3 contains 13 residues. CDR3 DNA sequence: TGCAGCGTTGAGTGGCCAGCCCCTGGGACCCAGTACTTC. Translation gives CSVEWPAPGTQYF.

CDR3 bases: TGTGCCAGCAGCTCCGGTGGGGGGACATCGGAGACCCAGTACTTC. Translation: CASSSGGGTSETQYF. The chain carries TRBV9 and TRBJ2-5; D may match TRBD1 or TRBD2 (6 bases each). CDR1 is SGDLS, CDR2 YYNGEE, per germline. V was pared by 4 bases and J by 5 bases, with 18 bases between. This CDR3 has 15 amino acids. The variable domain in full, with the rest retrieved from reference TRBV9 and TRBJ2-5, is DSGVTQTPKHLITATGQRVTLRCSPRSGDLSVYWYQQSLDQGLQFLIQYYNGEERAKGNILERFSAQQFPDLHSELNLSSLELGDSALYFCASSSGGGTSETQYFGPGTRLLVL.

In this sample, this clonotype turned up a few times. This chain links TRBV11-2 with TRBJ1-4; 7 bases match TRBD1. The CDR3 runs 16 residues. With V trimmed by 5 bases and J by 5 bases, 11 bases remained unmatched. Germline V lookup: CDR1 SGHAT, CDR2 FQNNGV. The CDR3 loop reads CASSRGGQVSNEKLFF. In DNA, the CDR3 is TGTGCCAGCAGCCGGGGCGGACAGGTTTCAAATGAAAAACTGTTTTTT.